This TCR beta chain came from a study of blood T cell repertoires in COVID-19. TCRdb keeps only in-frame clones here, not all; method: immunoSEQ multiplex PCR. The sample includes 140,000 or so clones, roughly 80% seen only once; the top ten take roughly 3.9%. The V gene's germline CDR1 is SEHNR and CDR2 FQNEAQ (reference sequence). V lost 4 bases and J lost 1; bases outside the gene matches: 4. This CDR3 contains 15 residues. Sample: peripheral blood. The sequence was collected from a woman of 80 years or more with acute or convalescent COVID-19. The gene calls are TRBV7-9 and TRBJ1-5, with 7 bases fitting TRBD1. The CDR3 sequence is CASSSGQVSNQPQHF. CDR3 bases: TGTGCCAGCAGCTCCGGACAGGTCAGCAATCAGCCCCAGCATTTT.